This T cell receptor (beta chain) is from a study of radiotherapy plus CTLA-4 blockade in lung cancer. Overall study: Objective responses were recorded in roughly 20% of patients, with disease control recorded in about 30%.

TCRdb's table, derived via immunoSEQ multiplex PCR, lists solely in-frame clones and lacks some. The sample consists of about 49,000 clones, around 69% of them appearing once. The germline V gene encodes CDR1 SGHKS and CDR2 YYEKEE (reference sequence). This CDR3 spans 16 amino acids. V was trimmed by 4 bases and J by 5 bases, leaving 18 bases between them. Concerning this clone: The antigen is unknown.

General study points: Early shifts in blood T cell clones, with interferon-beta, reportedly predicted response best. Expansion of tumor-derived TCR clones was observed in blood after radiotherapy plus ipilimumab.

Focal radiation plus CTLA-4 blockade with ipilimumab was given to patients with chemo-refractory metastatic non-small-cell lung cancer. The clonotype comes from a human donor with non-small cell lung cancer who had stable disease on radiotherapy plus ipilimumab. The sample was peripheral blood, taken from a patient treated with radiotherapy plus ipilimumab. The chain recombines TRBV5-5 with TRBJ2-2, with D perhaps matching TRBD1 (6 bases). CDR3 sequence reads: CASSPVGQPRTGELFF. CDR3 coding DNA: TGTGCCAGCAGCCCAGTCGGACAGCCCAGAACCGGGGAGCTGTTTTTT.